What follows are 13 T cell receptor beta chains derived from one specimen sequenced in a study of CD8+CD57+ T cells in acquired aplastic anemia. For CDR3 and TCR beta VDJ profiling, genomic DNA was the template used. TCRdb re-derived calls from the reads in MiXCR, one entry per CDR3 protein. The data contain about 120,000 distinct CDR3 sequences, approximately 50% of them singletons. All sequencing subjects had displayed CD8+CD57+ cell expansion on flow cytometry. The specimen was sorted CD4+, CD8+, or CD8+CD57+ T cells (not recorded which) from PBMCs. These receptor sequences come from a human donor with aplastic anemia.

V and J are TRBV2 and TRBJ1-2; 8 positions match TRBD1. The CDR3 sequence is 11 residues long. Germline values: CDR1 SNHLY, CDR2 FYNNEI. V gave up 10 bases and J gave up 8 bases; unmatched junction bases: 6. CDR3 region: CATRTGNGYTF. In nucleotides, the CDR3 is TGTGCCACCCGGACAGGGAACGGCTACACCTTC. The complete variable domain, with remaining parts taken from reference TRBV2 and TRBJ1-2, reads EPEVTQTPSHQVTQMGQEVILRCVPISNHLYFYWYRQILGQKVEFLVSFYNNEISEKSEIFDDQFSVERPDGSNFTLKIRSTKLEDSAMYFCATRTGNGYTFGSGTRLTVV.

This clonotype was seen a handful of times. V usage is TRBV15 and J usage is TRBJ2-2; D possibly corresponds to TRBD1 (5 bases). This CDR3 has 14 amino acids. The germline gives CDR1 LNHNV, CDR2 YYDKDF (reference sequence). V shed 6 bases and J shed 4 bases, with 12 bases lying between them. CDR3 DNA sequence: TGTGCCACCAGAATCCGACAGTCCACCGGGGAGCTGTTTTTT. The encoded protein is CATRIRQSTGELFF.

This clonotype was picked up many times. This sequence joins TRBV7-9 and TRBJ2-2; D uncertain. CDR3 length: 14 residues. CDR1 and CDR2 (germline): SEHNR, FQNEAQ (reference sequence). V was trimmed by 1 base and J by 8 bases, leaving 11 bases between them. The CDR3 DNA reads TGTGCCAGCAGCTTAGTTCGCCTTGGAGGGGAGCTGTTTTTT. Protein: CASSLVRLGGELFF.

There are a few counts of this clonotype. The rearrangement joins TRBV29-1 to TRBJ1-1; the D gene is possibly TRBD1 (6 bases). CDR3 length: 13 residues. CDR1 is SQVTM, CDR2 ANQGSEA, per germline. The CDR3 sequence: CITQGHPNTEAFF. For the CDR3, the DNA is TGCATCACTCAGGGACACCCAAACACTGAAGCTTTCTTT. Full variable domain (outside the CDR3, taken from reference TRBV29-1 and TRBJ1-1): SAVISQKPSRDICQRGTSLTIQCQVDSQVTMMFWYRQQPGQSLTLIATANQGSEATYESGFVIDKFPISRPNLTFSTLTVSNMSPEDSSIYLCITQGHPNTEAFFGQGTRLTVV.

This clonotype showed up just a few times. The chain has TRBV2 and TRBJ2-7, with a possible D match to TRBD2 (5 bases). CDR1 SNHLY and CDR2 FYNNEI come from the germline V gene. The CDR3 runs 16 residues. Trimming stripped 5 bases from V and 4 bases from J, with 21 bases between. This CDR3 reads CASSSTRGGPGYEQYF. As DNA, the CDR3 is TGTGCCAGCAGTTCGACCCGAGGCGGCCCGGGGTACGAGCAGTACTTC.

This clonotype showed up just a few times. The V and J genes are TRBV20-1 and TRBJ2-5; 7 bases are a match to TRBD2. Germline V gene sequence: CDR1 DFQATT, CDR2 SNEGSKA (reference sequence). The V and J ends lost 0 bases and 5 bases, in that order; junction bases with no gene match: 15. The CDR3 loop spans 17 amino acids. The CDR3 here is CSARDWEGGSVLETQYF. The CDR3 coding sequence is TGCAGTGCTAGAGATTGGGAGGGCGGGAGTGTCTTGGAGACCCAGTACTTC.

The chain couples TRBV2 to TRBJ1-2, with D possibly TRBD1 on 5 matching bases. The CDR3 consists of 14 residues. Deletions cut 4 bases from V and 4 bases from J, with 13 bases between. From germline, CDR1 is SNHLY and CDR2 FYNNEI. The CDR3 DNA reads TGTGCCAGCAGTGTGACGGGGGATGGCTATGGCTACACCTTC. This translates into CASSVTGDGYGYTF. The variable domain in full, with the rest retrieved from reference TRBV2 and TRBJ1-2, is EPEVTQTPSHQVTQMGQEVILRCVPISNHLYFYWYRQILGQKVEFLVSFYNNEISEKSEIFDDQFSVERPDGSNFTLKIRSTKLEDSAMYFCASSVTGDGYGYTFGSGTRLTVV.

The chain recombines TRBV19 with TRBJ2-6; D is ambiguous. Trimming cost V 3 bases and J 4 bases, with 4 bases left between them. CDR1 is LNHDA, CDR2 SQIVND, per germline (reference sequence). This CDR3 is 13 amino acids long. In DNA form, the CDR3 reads TGTGCCAGTAGTATGTGGGGGGCCAACGTCCTGACTTTC. Amino acids: CASSMWGANVLTF. Filled out from reference TRBV19 and TRBJ2-6, the complete variable domain reads DGGITQSPKYLFRKEGQNVTLSCEQNLNHDAMYWYRQDPGQGLRLIYYSQIVNDFQKGDIAEGYSVSREKKESFPLTVTSAQKNPTAFYLCASSMWGANVLTFGAGSRLTVL.

V gene TRBV10-1 combines with J gene TRBJ1-2, with D tentatively TRBD1 (6 bases). In germline, CDR1 is WNHNN, CDR2 SYGVQD (reference sequence). Trimming removed 2 bases from V and 0 bases from J, with 13 bases in between. The CDR3 runs 16 residues. CDR3 DNA: TGCGCCAGCAGTGAGCCTAGGACAGAAGCTAACTATGGCTACACCTTC. This encodes CASSEPRTEANYGYTF.

This clonotype has just a few counts. The V gene is TRBV10-3, the J gene TRBJ2-1; a weak D match, TRBD1 (6 bases). Looked up from germline, CDR1 is ENHRY and CDR2 is SYGVKD. Trimming removed 8 bases at V and 10 bases at J, with 21 bases between. This CDR3 is built from 14 residues. CDR3 residues: CAIGSGDMRSEQFF. The CDR3 DNA sequence: TGTGCCATCGGAAGTGGGGACATGCGGTCGGAGCAGTTCTTC.

This chain joins TRBV19 and TRBJ1-5, with TRBD1 matching 9 bases. Per germline, CDR1 LNHDA and CDR2 SQIVND (reference sequence). V was clipped by 6 bases and J by 3 bases; unmatched bases: 9. The CDR3 runs to 16 residues. The CDR3 sequence is CASSPKGQGTNQPQHF. The CDR3 nucleotides are TGTGCCAGTAGCCCAAAGGGACAGGGTACCAATCAGCCCCAGCATTTT.

CDR3 sequence (DNA): TGTGCCAGCAGCCTACCGACAGCACTCTATGGCTACACCTTC. Translating gives CASSLPTALYGYTF. V usage is TRBV7-9 and J usage is TRBJ1-2, with D tentatively TRBD1 (5 bases). In germline, CDR1 is SEHNR, CDR2 FQNEAQ (reference sequence). This CDR3 region has 14 residues. The germline V and J ends were trimmed by 5 bases and 4 bases, with 14 bases remaining between them.

The chain joins TRBV20-1 to TRBJ1-1; D gene uncertain. The germline V and J ends were trimmed by 4 bases and 0 bases, with 6 bases remaining between them. The CDR3 is made up of 12 amino acids. The V gene's germline CDR1 is DFQATT and CDR2 SNEGSKA (reference sequence). CDR3 sequence reads: CSAIGMNTEAFF. The CDR3 DNA reads as TGCAGTGCTATTGGGATGAACACTGAAGCTTTCTTT.